These 20 T cell receptor beta chains were sequenced from one sample in a study of T cell repertoires in cytomegalovirus infection. TCRdb processed the reads anew with MiXCR; each CDR3 protein has one entry. The sample contains just over 450,000 distinct CDR3 sequences, about 42% of which appear only once. Which antigens these TCRs recognize remains unknown. The input for sequencing was cultured PBMCs, taken from culture after CMV antigen stimulation. These receptors originate from a human donor in good health (CMV status not recorded). Some clones in this sample may be carry-over from other donors' samples.

The V gene is TRBV20-1, the J gene TRBJ2-2; D perhaps matches TRBD1 (6 bases). This CDR3 comprises 14 residues. V lost 0 bases and J lost 4, with 9 bases in between. CDR1 and CDR2 from the germline V gene are DFQATT and SNEGSKA (reference sequence). CDR3 in DNA: TGCAGTGCTAGAGAAGGACAGTTCACCGGGGAGCTGTTTTTT. Protein product: CSAREGQFTGELFF.

This clonotype was recorded once. V gene TRBV7-9 combines with J gene TRBJ1-2; D possibly corresponds to TRBD1 (6 bases). The CDR3 totals 15 residues. CDR1 and CDR2 (germline): SEHNR, FQNEAQ (reference sequence). V shed 5 bases and J shed 6 bases, with 19 bases lying between them. CDR3 in amino acids: CASSDNRVVANGYTF. DNA for the CDR3: TGTGCCAGCAGCGACAACAGGGTGGTAGCGAATGGCTACACCTTC.

This clonotype has a single count. The chain links TRBV20-1 to TRBJ2-7; 10 nucleotides line up with TRBD2. The CDR3 totals 15 residues. Germline trimming cut 2 bases from V and 6 bases from J; bases unmatched to any gene: 10. Germline V gene lookup returns CDR1 DFQATT and CDR2 SNEGSKA (reference sequence). The CDR3: CSARKSGRATGEQYF. CDR3 DNA: TGCAGTGCTAGAAAAAGCGGGAGGGCAACGGGCGAGCAGTACTTC.

This clonotype was seen more than once but under ten times. V and J are TRBV6-5 and TRBJ1-5; D perhaps matches TRBD1 (5 bases). CDR1 MNHEY and CDR2 SVGAGI come from the germline V gene. Trimming removed 0 bases at V and 9 bases at J, with 18 bases between. CDR3 length: 16 residues. The CDR3 DNA sequence: TGTGCCAGCAGTTACTCGATACCGACAGATGAGCGGCCCCAGCATTTT. Translated, it gives CASSYSIPTDERPQHF.

The J gene is TRBJ2-6, the V gene TRBV10-2, with D possibly matching TRBD1 (5 bases). CDR1 is WSHSY and CDR2 is SAAADI in the germline V gene. Trimming removed 3 bases at V and 2 bases at J, with 14 bases between. CDR3 size: 17 residues. CDR3 sequence reads: CASSDMKGSPGANVLTF. In nucleotides, the CDR3 is TGCGCCAGCAGTGATATGAAGGGGTCACCTGGGGCCAACGTCCTGACTTTC.

The chain joins TRBV10-3 to TRBJ2-1; 9 nucleotides align to TRBD2. The V gene's germline CDR1 is ENHRY and CDR2 SYGVKD. Losses at the gene ends were 6 bases for V and 5 bases for J; bases not matched to a gene: 8. This CDR3 has 15 amino acids. The CDR3 DNA sequence: TGTGCCATCAGCGCAAGCGGGAGGACCGACAATGAGCAGTTCTTC. Protein sequence: CAISASGRTDNEQFF.

The V call is TRBV20-1, the J call TRBJ2-7, with 8 bases lining up with TRBD1. Germline V gene lookup returns CDR1 DFQATT and CDR2 SNEGSKA (reference sequence). V dropped 1 base and J dropped 5; count of bases not matched to a gene: 10. The CDR3 has 15 residues. CDR3 residues: CSARANLRQGNEQYF. The CDR3 DNA sequence: TGCAGTGCTAGAGCAAATTTGCGACAGGGGAACGAGCAGTACTTC.

This clonotype was counted at least ten times. The chain carries TRBV7-2 and TRBJ2-1; possibly TRBD1 for D (6 bases). V lost 1 base to trimming and J lost 1 base, with 8 bases between them. The germline V gene has CDR1 SGHTA and CDR2 FQGNSA. The CDR3 runs 15 residues. CDR3 protein: CASSLEGGSYNEQFF. CDR3 DNA: TGTGCCAGCAGCTTAGAAGGGGGATCCTACAATGAGCAGTTCTTC.

This chain uses TRBV12-3 or TRBV12-4 with TRBJ2-1; D is possibly TRBD2 (6 bases). V shed 7 bases and J shed 10 bases, with 20 bases lying between them. This CDR3 has 14 amino acids. In DNA form, the CDR3 reads TGTGCCAGCACCTCCTTTCTGGAGGGGTCAGAGCAGTTCTTC. Protein sequence: CASTSFLEGSEQFF.

This sequence joins TRBV6-8 and TRBJ2-5; D might be TRBD1 or TRBD2, each matching 6 bases. CDR1 is MNHGY, CDR2 SAAAGT, per germline. The V and J ends lost 2 bases and 4 bases respectively, with 11 bases between them. The length of the CDR3 is 14 residues. For the CDR3, the DNA is TGTGCCAGCAGTTACCCGGGGGCCCCAGAGACCCAGTACTTC. This codes for CASSYPGAPETQYF.

This clonotype appeared a few times. V and J are TRBV7-2 and TRBJ1-6; 7 positions agree with TRBD1. The V gene's germline CDR1 is SGHTA and CDR2 FQGNSA. CDR3 size: 15 residues. The V gene end was trimmed by 4 bases and the J gene end by 7 bases; junction bases not matched to a gene: 7. The CDR3 coding sequence is TGTGCCAGCAGCTCGCAAGGGACAGTGAATTCACCCCTCCACTTT. It translates to CASSSQGTVNSPLHF.

This clonotype was counted between two and nine times. The V gene is TRBV7-6, the J gene TRBJ2-5; D might be TRBD2 (6 bases). The V end lost 5 bases, the J end lost 2 bases, and 24 bases lay between the germline ends. Germline values: CDR1 SGHVS, CDR2 FNYEAQ. The CDR3 is 18 residues long. The CDR3 sequence: CASSVYGGRSGRQETQYF. CDR3 in DNA: TGTGCCAGCAGCGTCTACGGGGGACGGTCGGGGCGACAAGAGACCCAGTACTTC.

The chain couples TRBV6-6 to TRBJ1-1; possibly TRBD1 for D (5 bases). Germline V gene lookup returns CDR1 MNHNY and CDR2 SVGAGI (reference sequence). V dropped 5 bases and J dropped 1 base, with 11 bases sitting between them. The CDR3 runs to 14 residues. This CDR3 reads CASSVGRANTEAFF. The CDR3 nucleotides read TGTGCCAGCAGTGTCGGCAGGGCGAACACTGAAGCTTTCTTT.

This clonotype has ten or more counts. The V and J genes are TRBV7-2 and TRBJ2-7; possible D gene TRBD1, 5 bases. CDR3 length: 14 residues. Per the germline V gene, CDR1 is SGHTA and CDR2 is FQGNSA. Trimming removed 6 bases from V and 6 bases from J, with 18 bases in between. The chain's CDR3 is CASRPRRAGTEQYF. CDR3 nucleotides: TGTGCCAGCAGGCCCCGCAGGGCTGGTACCGAGCAGTACTTC.

CDR3 loop: CASSPLGGGRSDVGYTF. The CDR3, as DNA: TGTGCCAGCTCACCCCTCGGAGGGGGCCGCTCCGATGTTGGCTACACCTTC. V is TRBV18 and J is TRBJ1-2, with TRBD1 matching over 7 bases. This CDR3 comprises 17 residues. Losses at the gene ends were 3 bases for V and 7 bases for J; bases not matched to a gene: 17. Germline-derived CDR1 and CDR2 are KGHSH and LQKENI.

The J gene is TRBJ2-7, the V gene TRBV7-9; unclear D gene. Germline V gene sequence: CDR1 SEHNR, CDR2 FQNEAQ (reference sequence). Trimming stripped 3 bases from V and 2 bases from J, with 8 bases between. The CDR3 extends over 13 amino acids. The CDR3 sequence is CASSFSSTYEQYF. CDR3 nucleotide sequence: TGTGCCAGCAGCTTTAGCTCGACCTACGAGCAGTACTTC.

The chain couples TRBV19 to TRBJ1-6; TRBD1 is a possible D gene (5 bases). Germline V gives CDR1 LNHDA, CDR2 SQIVND (reference sequence). Trimming removed 6 bases at V and 7 bases at J, with 13 bases between. CDR3 length: 14 amino acids. CDR3 in amino acids: CASREGRVNSPLHF. The DNA of the CDR3 is TGTGCCAGTAGGGAGGGCAGGGTGAATTCACCCCTCCACTTT. Full variable domain (outside the CDR3, taken from reference TRBV19 and TRBJ1-6): DGGITQSPKYLFRKEGQNVTLSCEQNLNHDAMYWYRQDPGQGLRLIYYSQIVNDFQKGDIAEGYSVSREKKESFPLTVTSAQKNPTAFYLCASREGRVNSPLHFGNGTRLTVT.

The chain has TRBV7-9 and TRBJ2-7, with 7 bases lining up with TRBD1. Germline V gives CDR1 SEHNR, CDR2 FQNEAQ (reference sequence). Losses at the gene ends were 2 bases for V and 2 bases for J; bases not matched to a gene: 6. There are 15 residues in the CDR3. CDR3 coding DNA: TGTGCCAGCAGCTTAACAACAGGGGTTACCTACGAGCAGTACTTC. As protein: CASSLTTGVTYEQYF.

The J gene is TRBJ2-5, the V gene TRBV7-2; no definite D call. V was trimmed by 1 base and J by 4 bases, leaving 7 bases between them. The CDR3 sequence is 13 residues long. Germline values: CDR1 SGHTA, CDR2 FQGNSA. The CDR3 DNA reads as TGTGCCAGCAGCTTAGAGCCGCGAGAGACCCAGTACTTC. Residues: CASSLEPRETQYF. The variable domain in full, with the rest retrieved from reference TRBV7-2 and TRBJ2-5, is GAGVSQSPSNKVTEKGKDVELRCDPISGHTALYWYRQSLGQGLEFLIYFQGNSAPDKSGLPSDRFSAERTGGSVSTLTIQRTQQEDSAVYLCASSLEPRETQYFGPGTRLLVL.

This clonotype was observed once. The chain is built from TRBV12-3 or TRBV12-4 and TRBJ1-2; 10 bases are shared with TRBD1. This CDR3 has 14 residues. Trimming took 5 bases from V and 8 from J; bases not matched to a gene: 8. The CDR3 is CASSQLDRGHGYTF. As DNA, the CDR3 is TGTGCCAGCAGTCAACTCGACAGGGGGCACGGCTACACCTTC.